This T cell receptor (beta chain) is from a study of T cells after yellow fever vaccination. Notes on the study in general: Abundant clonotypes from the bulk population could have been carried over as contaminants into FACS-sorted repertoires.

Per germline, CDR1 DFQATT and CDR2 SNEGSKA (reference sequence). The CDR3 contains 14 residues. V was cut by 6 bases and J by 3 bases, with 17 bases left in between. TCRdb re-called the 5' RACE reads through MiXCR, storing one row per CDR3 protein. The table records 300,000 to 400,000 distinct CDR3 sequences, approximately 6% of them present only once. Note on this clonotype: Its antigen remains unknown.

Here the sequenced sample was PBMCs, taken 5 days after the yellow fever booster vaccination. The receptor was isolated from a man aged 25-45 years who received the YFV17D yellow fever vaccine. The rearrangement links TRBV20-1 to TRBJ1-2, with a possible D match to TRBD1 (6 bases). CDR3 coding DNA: TGCAGTGCGGATTCTACAGGGTTGCACTATGGCTACACCTTC. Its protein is CSADSTGLHYGYTF.